A selection of T cell receptor beta chains follows, all from one sample in a study of cytomegalovirus exposure and HLA in healthy donors. The data were produced by immunoSEQ multiplex PCR, yet TCRdb's version contains in-frame clones alone and is incomplete. The repertoire holds fewer than 200,000 clones, roughly 74% seen once, with 13% to 15% in the top ten. Input material: PBMCs. These receptors originate from a woman in her 30s in good health and CMV-seropositive. Each CDR3 is given with its conserved first and last residue. Each record gives: D gene, J gene, V gene, CDR3 protein. D genes are given only for firm matches.

>TRBD1|TRBJ2-7|TRBV18
CASSAGQGEVGEQYF
>.|TRBJ1-6|TRBV30
CAWTLGHQLGLHF
>.|TRBJ2-7|TRBV29-1
CSVGHLSYEQYF
>.|TRBJ2-3|TRBV18
CASSGLQNTDTQYF
>TRBD2|TRBJ2-3|TRBV5-1
CASSGGRVLKDNTDTQYF
>.|TRBJ2-7|TRBV7-9
CASSSLSGVAYEQYF
>TRBD1|TRBJ1-2|TRBV30
CAWGGGFGYTF
>TRBD1|TRBJ1-4|TRBV11-2
CASSLGQRNEKLFF
>.|TRBJ1-4|TRBV5-1
CASSPNEKLFF
>TRBD1|TRBJ1-1|TRBV30
CAWRGRGGRNTEAFF
>TRBD1|TRBJ2-5|TRBV7-3
CASSGTVQETQYF
>.|TRBJ1-4|TRBV9
CASSVAGENEKLFF
>TRBD1|TRBJ2-7|TRBV6-5
CASSYSVRGPSYEQYF
>TRBD1|TRBJ1-1|TRBV19
CASSAPHRGNTEAFF
>TRBD1|TRBJ2-5|TRBV14
CASSRRTGGVETQYF
>.|TRBJ2-3|TRBV28
CASSSPEGSTDTQYF
>.|TRBJ1-1|TRBV25-1
CASSEYHRVGTEAFF
>.|TRBJ2-6|TRBV7-2
CASSSYFDSSGANVLTF
>.|TRBJ2-1|TRBV5-4
CASSLGSGFYNEQFF
>TRBD1|TRBJ2-1|TRBV5-1
CASRDGTVTYNEQFF
>TRBD1|TRBJ1-4|TRBV5-1
CASSLRTGLIDEKLFF
>.|TRBJ2-1|TRBV6-5
CASSYGGAGSYNEQFF
>TRBD1|TRBJ1-5|TRBV6-6
CASVPEQGIQPQHF
>.|TRBJ1-4|TRBV5-8
CASSSWSEKLFF
>TRBD2|TRBJ2-7|TRBV2
CASRALGLAGSYEQYF
>.|TRBJ2-1|TRBV4-1
CASSPSVDYNEQFF
>.|TRBJ2-7|TRBV19
CASSMHPTTPYEQYF
>TRBD2|TRBJ2-1|TRBV28
CASSLKLAGAYNEQFF
>TRBD2|TRBJ2-1|TRBV13
CASSLGNLAGDYNEQFF
>.|TRBJ2-5|TRBV28
CASSPGQPQETQYF
>.|TRBJ2-7|TRBV5-1
CASSLDLSYEQYF
>.|TRBJ2-3|TRBV7-2
CASSLLGTDTQYF
>TRBD2|TRBJ2-5|TRBV4-1
CASSQEGAGPQETQYF
>TRBD2|TRBJ2-3|TRBV5-4
CASSFEAGGGADTQYF
>TRBD1|TRBJ2-7|TRBV29-1
CSVEGGWYEQYF
>.|TRBJ2-7|TRBV5-1
CASSLYSTENYEQYF
>TRBD2|TRBJ2-1|TRBV11-2
CASSRLISGRNNNEQFF
>.|TRBJ2-5|TRBV7-9
CASSFKAGLQETQYF
>.|TRBJ2-1|TRBV5-4
CASSLDGEQFF
>.|TRBJ2-1|TRBV28
CASSYSPPEGIDEQFF
>.|TRBJ1-3|TRBV7-9
CASSLGQAGNTIYF
>.|TRBJ2-5|TRBV5-4
CASSLAGGPQETQYF
>TRBD2|TRBJ2-1|TRBV7-8
CASSLRLAGDNEQFF
>.|TRBJ1-4|TRBV2
CASSAGTSIEKLFF
>.|TRBJ2-1|TRBV5-5
CASSLFIRSYNEQFF
>TRBD2|TRBJ2-1|TRBV6-5
CASSPGLAGAGEIF
>TRBD2|TRBJ2-7|TRBV9
CASSLSPGGAYEQYF
>TRBD2|TRBJ2-2|TRBV5-1
CASSLGAGPVTGELFF
>.|TRBJ1-2|TRBV5-1
CASSFGGQPNYGYTF
>TRBD1|TRBJ2-3|TRBV6-5
CASSYYQGARGTQYF
>TRBD2|TRBJ2-3|TRBV4-1
CASSRTSGGSYSTDTQYF
>.|TRBJ2-7|TRBV23-1
CASAQGWTYEQYF